One TCR beta chain is described in this entry. Its antigen is unknown. Between the trimmed V and J ends, which lost 5 bases and 2 bases, there was a span of 9 bases. Germline V lookup: CDR1 SGHVS, CDR2 FQNEAQ. This CDR3 region has 13 residues. Sequencing was at deep level. Sequenced by immunoSEQ multiplex PCR; TCRdb stores in-frame clones only, minus some. Seen here are more than 850,000 clones, about 80% observed once, and the top ten hold approximately 0.5%. The sample comes from a study of shared clonotypes between healthy human individuals. For the study at large: Three CD4 naive, three CD4 memory, two CD8 naive and one CD8 memory plate were used per donor. Findings and caveats of the study: In contrast to clonotypes shared by all four donors, non-shared clonotypes had lower generation probabilities.

Naive CD45RA+ and memory CD45RA-negative subsets were split from CD4+ cells. The material sequenced was memory CD4+ T cells from PBMCs. Stated subset: CD45RA-negative fraction. The V call is TRBV7-8, the J call TRBJ1-1, with D uncertain. The sequence derives from a man in his late teens or twenties in good health. Some clones in this sample may be carry-over from other donors' samples. CDR3 in amino acids: CASSPRGNTEAFF. The CDR3 coding sequence is TGTGCCAGCAGCCCACGAGGTAACACTGAAGCTTTCTTT.